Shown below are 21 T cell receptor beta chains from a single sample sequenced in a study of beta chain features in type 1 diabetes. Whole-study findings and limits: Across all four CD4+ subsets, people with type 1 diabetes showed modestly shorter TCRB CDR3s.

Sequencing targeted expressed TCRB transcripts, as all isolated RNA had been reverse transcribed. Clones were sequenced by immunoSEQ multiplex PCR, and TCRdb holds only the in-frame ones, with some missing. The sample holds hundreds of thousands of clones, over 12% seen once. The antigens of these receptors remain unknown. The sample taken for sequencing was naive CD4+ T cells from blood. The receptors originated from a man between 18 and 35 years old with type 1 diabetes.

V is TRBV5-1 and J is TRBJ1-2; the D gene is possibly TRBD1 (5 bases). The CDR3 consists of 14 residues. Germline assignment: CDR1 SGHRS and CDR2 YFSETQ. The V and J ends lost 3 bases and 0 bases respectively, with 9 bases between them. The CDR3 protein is CASSSRDSNYGYTF. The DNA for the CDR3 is TGCGCCAGCAGCTCCCGGGACTCTAACTATGGCTACACCTTC.

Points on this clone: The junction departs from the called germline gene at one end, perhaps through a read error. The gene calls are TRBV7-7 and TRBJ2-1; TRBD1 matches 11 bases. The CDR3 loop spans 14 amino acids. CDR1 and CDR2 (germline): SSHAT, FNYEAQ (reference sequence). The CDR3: CASSLAGQGDEQFF. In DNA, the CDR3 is TGTGCTAGCAGCTTAGCGGGACAGGGGGACGAGCAGTTCTTC.

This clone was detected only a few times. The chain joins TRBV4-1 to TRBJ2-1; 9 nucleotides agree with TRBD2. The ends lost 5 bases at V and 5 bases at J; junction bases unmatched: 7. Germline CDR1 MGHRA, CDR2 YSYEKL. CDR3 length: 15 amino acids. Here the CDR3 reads CASSGLAGINNEQFF. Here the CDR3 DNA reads TGCGCCAGCAGCGGTCTAGCGGGGATAAACAATGAGCAGTTCTTC.

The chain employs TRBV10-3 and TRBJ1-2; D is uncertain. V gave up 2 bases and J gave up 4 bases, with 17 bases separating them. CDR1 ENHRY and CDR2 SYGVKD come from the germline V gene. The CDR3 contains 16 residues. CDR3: CAISEPLSTVFYGYTF. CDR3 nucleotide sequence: TGTGCCATCAGTGAGCCACTTAGTACAGTCTTCTATGGCTACACCTTC.

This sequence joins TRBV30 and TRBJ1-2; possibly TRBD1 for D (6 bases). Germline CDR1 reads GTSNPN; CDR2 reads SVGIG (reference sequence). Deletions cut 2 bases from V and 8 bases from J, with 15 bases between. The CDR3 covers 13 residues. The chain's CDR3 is CAWSTGTHEGYTF. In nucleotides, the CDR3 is TGTGCCTGGAGTACAGGGACCCATGAGGGCTACACCTTC.

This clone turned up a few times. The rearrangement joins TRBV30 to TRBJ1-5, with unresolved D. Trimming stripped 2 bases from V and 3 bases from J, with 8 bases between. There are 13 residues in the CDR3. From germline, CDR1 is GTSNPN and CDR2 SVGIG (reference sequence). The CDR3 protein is CAWSPTLNQPQHF. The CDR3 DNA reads TGTGCCTGGAGTCCTACACTCAATCAGCCCCAGCATTTT. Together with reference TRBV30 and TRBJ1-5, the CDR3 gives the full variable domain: SQTIHQWPATLVQPVGSPLSLECTVEGTSNPNLYWYRQAAGRGLQLLFYSVGIGQISSEVPQNLSASRPQDRQFILSSKKLLLSDSGFYLCAWSPTLNQPQHFGDGTRLSIL.

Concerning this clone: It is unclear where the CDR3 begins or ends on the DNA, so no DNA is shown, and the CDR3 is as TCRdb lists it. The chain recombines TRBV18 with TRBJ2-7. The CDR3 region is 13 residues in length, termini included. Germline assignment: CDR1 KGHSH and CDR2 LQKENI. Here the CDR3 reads CASSPSVAYGAYF.

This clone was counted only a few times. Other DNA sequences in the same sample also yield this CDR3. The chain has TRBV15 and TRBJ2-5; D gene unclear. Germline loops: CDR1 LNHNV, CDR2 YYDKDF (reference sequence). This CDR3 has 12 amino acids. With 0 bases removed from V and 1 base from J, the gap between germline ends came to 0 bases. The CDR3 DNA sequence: TGTGCCACCAGCAGAGACCAAGAGACCCAGTACTTC. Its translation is CATSRDQETQYF.

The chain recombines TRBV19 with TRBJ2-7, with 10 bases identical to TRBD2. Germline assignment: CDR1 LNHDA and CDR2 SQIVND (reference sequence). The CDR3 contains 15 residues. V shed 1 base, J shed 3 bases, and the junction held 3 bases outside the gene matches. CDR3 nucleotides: TGTGCCAGTAGTATAGTCTCTAGCGGGAGCTACGAGCAGTACTTC. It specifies CASSIVSSGSYEQYF.

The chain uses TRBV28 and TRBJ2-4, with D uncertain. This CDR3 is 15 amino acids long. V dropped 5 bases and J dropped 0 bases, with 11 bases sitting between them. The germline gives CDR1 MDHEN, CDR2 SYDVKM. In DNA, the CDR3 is TGTGCCAGCAGTCCCATCCTTATAGCCAAAAACATTCAGTACTTC. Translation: CASSPILIAKNIQYF.

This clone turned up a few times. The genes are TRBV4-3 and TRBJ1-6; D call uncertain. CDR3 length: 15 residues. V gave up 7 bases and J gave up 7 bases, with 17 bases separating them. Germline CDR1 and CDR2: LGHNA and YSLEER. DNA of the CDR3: TGCGCCAGCACCACGGGGAAGGCTTCCAATTCACCCCTCCACTTT. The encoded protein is CASTTGKASNSPLHF.

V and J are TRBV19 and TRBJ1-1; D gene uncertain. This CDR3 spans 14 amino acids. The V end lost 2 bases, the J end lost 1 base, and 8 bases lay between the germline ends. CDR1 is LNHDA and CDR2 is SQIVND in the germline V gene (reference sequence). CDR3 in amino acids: CASSIPPGNTEAFF. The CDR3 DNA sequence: TGTGCCAGTAGTATACCTCCGGGGAACACTGAAGCTTTCTTT. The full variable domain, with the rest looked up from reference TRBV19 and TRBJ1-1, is DGGITQSPKYLFRKEGQNVTLSCEQNLNHDAMYWYRQDPGQGLRLIYYSQIVNDFQKGDIAEGYSVSREKKESFPLTVTSAQKNPTAFYLCASSIPPGNTEAFFGQGTRLTVV.

The CDR3 region is CASSLGGTENTGELFF. The DNA for the CDR3 is TGTGCCAGCAGCTTAGGGGGGACCGAAAACACCGGGGAGCTGTTTTTT. The V call is TRBV7-9, the J call TRBJ2-2, with D perhaps matching TRBD1 or TRBD2 (5 bases each). CDR3 size: 16 residues. Trimming left V 1 base short and J 2 bases short, with 11 bases between. CDR1 and CDR2 from the germline V gene are SEHNR and FQNEAQ (reference sequence).

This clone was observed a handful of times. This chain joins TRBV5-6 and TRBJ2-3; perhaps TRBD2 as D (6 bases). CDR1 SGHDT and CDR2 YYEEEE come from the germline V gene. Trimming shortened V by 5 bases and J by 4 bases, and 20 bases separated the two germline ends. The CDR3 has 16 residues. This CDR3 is CASRHGQGGSSDTQYF. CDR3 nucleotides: TGTGCCAGCAGACATGGTCAGGGAGGAAGCTCAGATACGCAGTATTTT. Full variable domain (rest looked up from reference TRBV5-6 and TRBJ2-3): DAGVTQSPTHLIKTRGQQVTLRCSPKSGHDTVSWYQQALGQGPQFIFQYYEEEERQRGNFPDRFSGHQFPNYSSELNVNALLLGDSALYLCASRHGQGGSSDTQYFGPGTRLTVL.

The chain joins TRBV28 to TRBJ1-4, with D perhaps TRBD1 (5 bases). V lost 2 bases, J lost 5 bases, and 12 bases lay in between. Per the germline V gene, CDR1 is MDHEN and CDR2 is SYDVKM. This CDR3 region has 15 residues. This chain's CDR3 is CASSLRRGRNEKLFF. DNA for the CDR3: TGTGCCAGCAGTTTAAGAAGGGGACGAAATGAAAAACTGTTTTTT.

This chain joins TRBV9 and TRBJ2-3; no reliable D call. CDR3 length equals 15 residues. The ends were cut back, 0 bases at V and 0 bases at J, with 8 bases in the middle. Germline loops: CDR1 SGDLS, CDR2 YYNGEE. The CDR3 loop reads CASSVAVDSTDTQYF. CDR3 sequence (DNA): TGTGCCAGCAGCGTAGCTGTCGACAGCACAGATACGCAGTATTTT. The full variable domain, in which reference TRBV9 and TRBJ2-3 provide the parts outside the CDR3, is DSGVTQTPKHLITATGQRVTLRCSPRSGDLSVYWYQQSLDQGLQFLIQYYNGEERAKGNILERFSAQQFPDLHSELNLSSLELGDSALYFCASSVAVDSTDTQYFGPGTRLTVL.

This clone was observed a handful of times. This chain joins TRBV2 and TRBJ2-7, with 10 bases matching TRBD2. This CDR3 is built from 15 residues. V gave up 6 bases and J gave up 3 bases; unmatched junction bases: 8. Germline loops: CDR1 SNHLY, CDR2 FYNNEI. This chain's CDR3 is CASRAGLAELYEQYF. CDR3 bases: TGTGCCAGCAGGGCCGGACTAGCGGAACTCTACGAGCAGTACTTC. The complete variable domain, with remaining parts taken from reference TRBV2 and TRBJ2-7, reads EPEVTQTPSHQVTQMGQEVILRCVPISNHLYFYWYRQILGQKVEFLVSFYNNEISEKSEIFDDQFSVERPDGSNFTLKIRSTKLEDSAMYFCASRAGLAELYEQYFGPGTRLTVT.

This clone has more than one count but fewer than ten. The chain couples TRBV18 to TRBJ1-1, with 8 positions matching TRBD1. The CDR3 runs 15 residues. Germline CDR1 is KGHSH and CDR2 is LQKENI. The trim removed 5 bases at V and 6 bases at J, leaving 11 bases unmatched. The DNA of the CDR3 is TGTGCCAGCTCAAGAGAGGACAGGGTGTACGCTGAAGCTTTCTTT. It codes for CASSREDRVYAEAFF.

The CDR3 sequence is CASRISRATDTQYF. CDR3 nucleotides: TGTGCCAGCAGGATATCTCGGGCCACAGATACGCAGTATTTT. The chain has TRBV7-2 and TRBJ2-3; D remains ambiguous. CDR1 SGHTA and CDR2 FQGNSA come from the germline V gene. The V end was cut by 6 bases, the J end by 2 bases, with 12 bases between. CDR3 length: 14 amino acids.

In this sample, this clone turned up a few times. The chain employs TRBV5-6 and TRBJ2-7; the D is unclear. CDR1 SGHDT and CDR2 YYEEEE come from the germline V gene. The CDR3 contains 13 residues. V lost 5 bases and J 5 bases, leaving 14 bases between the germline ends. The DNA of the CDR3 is TGTGCCAGCAGTCACCAGACTCCCCACGAGCAGTACTTC. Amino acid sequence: CASSHQTPHEQYF.

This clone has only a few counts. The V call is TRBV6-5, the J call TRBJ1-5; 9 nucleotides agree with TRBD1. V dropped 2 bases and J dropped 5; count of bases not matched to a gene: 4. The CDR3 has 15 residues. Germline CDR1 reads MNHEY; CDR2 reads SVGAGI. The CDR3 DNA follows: TGTGCCAGCAGTTACGGTACAGGGGGCTATCAGCCCCAGCATTTT. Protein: CASSYGTGGYQPQHF.